What follows are 2 T cell receptor beta chains derived from one specimen sequenced in a study of blood T cell repertoires in COVID-19. TCRdb's table, derived via immunoSEQ multiplex PCR, lists solely in-frame clones and lacks some. In the table there are roughly 350,000 clones, about 85% of which are singletons. Sample: peripheral blood. The receptors shown here come from a woman between 18 and 30 years old with acute or convalescent COVID-19.

CDR3: CASSRGTAIYEQYF. The CDR3 DNA follows: TGCGCCAGCAGTCGGGGGACGGCGATCTACGAGCAGTACTTC. V is TRBV4-1 and J is TRBJ2-7; a possible D gene is TRBD2 (6 bases). Trimming stripped 6 bases from V and 3 bases from J, with 15 bases between. CDR3 length: 14 residues. The germline V gene encodes CDR1 MGHRA and CDR2 YSYEKL.

The chain couples TRBV12-3 or TRBV12-4 to TRBJ2-1; D not certain. V lost 2 bases to trimming and J lost 3 bases, with 5 bases between them. The CDR3 covers 13 residues. CDR3 loop: CASSLYGYNEQFF. The CDR3 DNA reads as TGTGCCAGCAGTTTATACGGCTACAATGAGCAGTTCTTC.